The 28 T cell receptor beta chains presented below share a single source sample, sequenced in a study of patients and donors after allogeneic stem cell transplantation. TCRdb re-called the RT-PCR reads with MiXCR, one entry per CDR3 protein. This table holds about 88,000 distinct CDR3 sequences, roughly 52% found once. The specimen was blood, either unsorted or a sorted T cell fraction (not recorded which). These receptor sequences come from a human donor who was either an allogeneic HSCT recipient or a stem cell or donor lymphocyte infusion donor (not recorded which). It is not recorded whose cells these are; they may come from a transplant donor.

The V call is TRBV29-1, the J call TRBJ1-2, with D possibly matching TRBD1 (5 bases). V lost 6 bases and J lost 1, with 15 bases in between. Germline lookup yields CDR1 SQVTM and CDR2 ANQGSEA. This CDR3 contains 14 residues. CDR3 nucleotides: TGCAGCGTACGGGGACGTATGGGTAACTATGGCTACACCTTC. Protein: CSVRGRMGNYGYTF.

This chain links TRBV6-2 or TRBV6-3 with TRBJ1-5; 8 bases line up with TRBD1. The CDR3 has 17 amino acids. V dropped 0 bases and J dropped 0; count of bases not matched to a gene: 4. In germline, CDR1 is MNHEY, CDR2 SVGEGT. The CDR3 DNA is TGTGCCAGCAGTTACTCCAGGGGGCCCAATAGCAATCAGCCCCAGCATTTT. Amino acid sequence: CASSYSRGPNSNQPQHF.

The rearrangement links TRBV27 to TRBJ1-3; 7 nucleotides align to TRBD1. The CDR3 sequence is 15 residues long. Per germline, CDR1 MNHEY and CDR2 SMNVEV (reference sequence). V lost 6 bases to trimming and J lost 0 bases; unmatched junction nucleotides: 5. Written as DNA, the CDR3 is TGTGCCAGCAGCCGGACAGGCCACTCTGGAAACACCATATATTTT. It specifies CASSRTGHSGNTIYF.

The rearrangement uses TRBV25-1 and TRBJ1-3, with 7 bases identical to TRBD1. Germline loops: CDR1 MGHDK, CDR2 SYGVNS. This CDR3 has 15 amino acids. The ends lost 4 bases at V and 2 bases at J; junction bases unmatched: 5. This CDR3 is CASSADRDPGNTIYF. Written as DNA, the CDR3 is TGTGCCAGCAGTGCCGACAGGGACCCTGGAAACACCATATATTTT. Complete variable domain (other parts from reference TRBV25-1 and TRBJ1-3): EADIYQTPRYLVIGTGKKITLECSQTMGHDKMYWYQQDPGMELHLIHYSYGVNSTEKGDLSSESTVSRIRTEHFPLTLESARPSHTSQYLCASSADRDPGNTIYFGEGSWLTVV.

The rearrangement links TRBV6-5 to TRBJ2-5; maybe TRBD1 (5 bases). The V and J ends lost 0 bases and 5 bases respectively, with 19 bases between them. This CDR3 has 17 residues. Germline values: CDR1 MNHEY, CDR2 SVGAGI. Here the CDR3 reads CASSYSNHGQGKETQYF. The CDR3 nucleotides read TGTGCCAGCAGTTACTCCAACCACGGCCAGGGAAAGGAGACCCAGTACTTC.

The rearrangement uses TRBV27 and TRBJ1-2; 8 bases agree with TRBD1. Per the germline V gene, CDR1 is MNHEY and CDR2 is SMNVEV (reference sequence). This CDR3 has 16 amino acids. Unmatched junction bases numbered 14, after V lost 5 bases and J lost 6 bases. CDR3 residues: CASSLFWTGTSDGYTF. DNA for the CDR3: TGTGCCAGCAGTCTATTTTGGACAGGGACCTCGGATGGCTACACCTTC.

This sequence joins TRBV11-2 and TRBJ2-3; 11 nucleotides match TRBD2. Per the germline V gene, CDR1 is SGHAT and CDR2 is FQNNGV. V shed 0 bases and J 5 bases; nucleotides not matched to a gene: 7. The CDR3 is 17 amino acids. DNA for the CDR3: TGTGCCAGCAGCTTAGAACCGCTTACTAGCGGGAGAGATACGCAGTATTTT. Translating it yields CASSLEPLTSGRDTQYF.

CDR3 residues: CASSWDGLNQPQHF. CDR3 nucleotide sequence: TGTGCCAGCAGTTGGGATGGGCTAAATCAGCCCCAGCATTTT. The chain combines TRBV28 with TRBJ1-5; D not resolved. Germline CDR1 is MDHEN and CDR2 is SYDVKM. Trimming pared 4 bases from V and 4 bases from J, leaving 11 bases between. There are 14 residues in the CDR3.

This clonotype has only a few counts. The chain couples TRBV18 to TRBJ1-2, with no clear D. CDR1 KGHSH and CDR2 LQKENI come from the germline V gene. The CDR3 runs 12 residues. V lost 3 bases, J lost 10 bases, and 12 bases lay in between. The DNA for the CDR3 is TGTGCCAGCTCACCTATAGAGGCACTCTACACCTTC. Translating it yields CASSPIEALYTF. The full variable domain, with the rest looked up from reference TRBV18 and TRBJ1-2, is NAGVMQNPRHLVRRRGQEARLRCSPMKGHSHVYWYRQLPEEGLKFMVYLQKENIIDESGMPKERFSAEFPKEGPSILRIQQVVRGDSAAYFCASSPIEALYTFGSGTRLTVV.

The V call is TRBV6-2 or TRBV6-3, the J call TRBJ2-1; TRBD2 matches at 8 bases. Germline CDR1 and CDR2: MNHEY and SVGEGT. The CDR3 is 15 residues long. Germline trimming cut 6 bases from V and 0 bases from J; bases unmatched to any gene: 4. The CDR3 spells CASRGLAGSYNEQFF. Written as DNA, the CDR3 is TGTGCCAGCAGGGGGCTAGCGGGCTCCTACAATGAGCAGTTCTTC.

V and J are TRBV10-3 and TRBJ2-1, with D perhaps TRBD2 (6 bases). Per the germline V gene, CDR1 is ENHRY and CDR2 is SYGVKD. The germline V and J ends were trimmed by 3 bases and 9 bases, with 15 bases remaining between them. The CDR3 runs to 14 residues. DNA for the CDR3: TGTGCCATCAGTGACGGAGGGCACGGGAGTGAGCAGTTCTTC. Amino acids: CAISDGGHGSEQFF.

The J gene is TRBJ2-1, the V gene TRBV12-3 or TRBV12-4; 8 positions match TRBD2. This CDR3 has 16 residues. The J segment lost 4 bases and the V segment lost 3 bases, leaving 8 bases of the junction unmatched. CDR3 DNA: TGTGCCAGCAGTTTCCCAGCGGGAGTAAGATACAATGAGCAGTTCTTC. Translated, it gives CASSFPAGVRYNEQFF.

The V and J genes are TRBV14 and TRBJ1-1, with a possible D match to TRBD1 (5 bases). This CDR3 spans 15 amino acids. V lost 0 bases to trimming and J lost 1 base, with 9 bases between them. Germline V lookup: CDR1 SGHDN, CDR2 FVKESK. DNA for the CDR3: TGTGCCAGCAGCCAAGATGGGGCTGGGAACACTGAAGCTTTCTTT. Its translation is CASSQDGAGNTEAFF.

This clonotype came up once. J is TRBJ1-5 and V is TRBV6-6; weak D call: TRBD1 (6 bases). The germline V gene encodes CDR1 MNHNY and CDR2 SVGAGI (reference sequence). The CDR3 is 16 residues long. The ends were cut back, 7 bases at V and 4 bases at J, with 20 bases in the middle. Here the CDR3 reads CASTNVGRGFNQPQHF. The CDR3 nucleotides read TGTGCCAGCACCAACGTAGGCAGGGGCTTTAATCAGCCCCAGCATTTT.

The rearrangement joins TRBV10-3 to TRBJ2-1, with 11 bases that match TRBD2. Germline trimming cut 0 bases from V and 2 bases from J; bases unmatched to any gene: 6. Per the germline V gene, CDR1 is ENHRY and CDR2 is SYGVKD. There are 18 residues in the CDR3. The CDR3 nucleotides read TGTGCCATCAGTGAGTCTGGGACTAGCGGAATTACCTACAATGAGCAGTTCTTC. Protein sequence: CAISESGTSGITYNEQFF.

The chain recombines TRBV12-3 or TRBV12-4 with TRBJ2-1; the D gene is possibly TRBD2 (5 bases). This CDR3 has 18 amino acids. V lost 2 bases and J lost 1, with 18 bases in between. The CDR3 here is CASSLSPETIKSYNEQFF. In nucleotides, the CDR3 is TGTGCCAGCAGTTTAAGCCCGGAGACTATCAAATCCTACAATGAGCAGTTCTTC.

This clonotype was counted between two and nine times. This chain uses TRBV4-2 with TRBJ1-2, with 8 bases aligning to TRBD1. J lost 1 base, V lost 4 bases, and 8 bases had no gene match. CDR1 is LGHNA and CDR2 is YNFKEQ in the germline V gene. The CDR3 covers 16 residues. The CDR3 spells CASSPNQGADNYGYTF. The CDR3 DNA sequence: TGTGCCAGCAGCCCGAATCAGGGGGCCGATAACTATGGCTACACCTTC.

This clonotype was seen ten or more times. The V and J genes are TRBV5-1 and TRBJ1-1, with D maybe TRBD1 (5 bases). Germline CDR1 is SGHRS and CDR2 is YFSETQ. Trimming left V 4 bases short and J 1 base short, with 8 bases between. The CDR3 covers 13 residues. Here the CDR3 DNA reads TGCGCCAGCAGCCAGGGTCAGAACACTGAAGCTTTCTTT. Translation gives CASSQGQNTEAFF. Filled out from reference TRBV5-1 and TRBJ1-1, the complete variable domain reads KAGVTQTPRYLIKTRGQQVTLSCSPISGHRSVSWYQQTPGQGLQFLFEYFSETQRNKGNFPGRFSGRQFSNSRSEMNVSTLELGDSALYLCASSQGQNTEAFFGQGTRLTVV.

The chain combines TRBV29-1 with TRBJ1-2, with 12 bases matching TRBD1. The germline gives CDR1 SQVTM, CDR2 ANQGSEA. The CDR3 spans 15 residues. The V segment lost 7 bases and the J segment 3 bases; nucleotides outside the gene matches: 9. The CDR3 DNA follows: TGCAGCGCCTCAGGGGACAGGGGGCTTGACTATGGCTACACCTTC. This sequence encodes CSASGDRGLDYGYTF.

This clonotype was counted a few times. The rearrangement uses TRBV4-1 and TRBJ1-1; D is unresolved. CDR3 length: 15 amino acids. V was shortened by 3 bases and J by 6 bases, with 17 bases between the two germline ends. CDR1 and CDR2 from the germline V gene are MGHRA and YSYEKL. DNA for the CDR3: TGCGCCAGCAGCCAGAGCCGGCCGGTAGACCCTGAAGCTTTCTTT. Residues: CASSQSRPVDPEAFF.

This clonotype has just a few counts. The CDR3 sequence is CASSEAKTWTDEKLFF. The CDR3 bases are TGTGCCAGCAGTGAAGCTAAGACTTGGACAGACGAAAAACTGTTTTTT. The rearrangement links TRBV25-1 to TRBJ1-4; D perhaps matches TRBD1 (6 bases). The CDR3 covers 16 residues. V was trimmed by 2 bases and J by 8 bases, leaving 18 bases between them. Germline CDR1 and CDR2: MGHDK and SYGVNS.

This sequence joins TRBV7-3 and TRBJ1-2; D is perhaps TRBD1 (5 bases). The CDR3 has 16 amino acids. The V and J ends lost 3 bases and 5 bases respectively, with 19 bases between them. Germline V gives CDR1 SGHTA, CDR2 FQGTGA. The DNA for the CDR3 is TGTGCCAGCAGCTTGCGTCCGGGACCGGACATTTATGGCTACACCTTC. This codes for CASSLRPGPDIYGYTF.

The gene calls are TRBV28 and TRBJ2-7, with 10 bases fitting TRBD1. Germline loops: CDR1 MDHEN, CDR2 SYDVKM. V was clipped by 5 bases and J by 0 bases; unmatched bases: 1. This CDR3 spans 14 amino acids. Here the CDR3 reads CASSRTGGSYEQYF. The CDR3 nucleotides read TGTGCCAGCAGTCGGACAGGGGGCTCCTACGAGCAGTACTTC.

This clonotype has a handful of counts. The genes are TRBV10-2 and TRBJ1-2, with a weak D call TRBD1 (6 bases). The germline gives CDR1 WSHSY, CDR2 SAAADI. The V and J ends lost 10 bases and 6 bases respectively, with 12 bases between them. CDR3 length: 11 residues. The CDR3 is CATHGGNGYTF. The CDR3 nucleotides read TGCGCCACCCACGGGGGCAATGGCTACACCTTC.

This CDR3 reads CASSLFGDTQYF. For the CDR3, the DNA is TGTGCCAGCAGCTTATTCGGAGATACGCAGTATTTT. The V gene is TRBV7-9, the J gene TRBJ2-3; no clear D. Germline V CDR1 and CDR2: SEHNR, FQNEAQ (reference sequence). The germline V and J ends were trimmed by 2 bases and 5 bases, with 5 bases remaining between them. The CDR3 loop spans 12 amino acids.

The rearrangement links TRBV4-1 to TRBJ1-1, with D possibly being TRBD1 (6 bases). This CDR3 spans 16 amino acids. Trimming left V 5 bases short and J 1 base short, with 17 bases between. Germline V gives CDR1 MGHRA, CDR2 YSYEKL. CDR3 nucleotide sequence: TGCGCCAGCAGCTTAAGCCCCAGGGGCTCGAACACTGAAGCTTTCTTT. Residues: CASSLSPRGSNTEAFF.

The chain couples TRBV15 to TRBJ1-6; 8 bases are shared with TRBD1. After removal of 3 bases from V and 6 bases from J, the junction contained 4 bases not matched to a gene. The germline CDR1 and CDR2 sequences are LNHNV and YYDKDF (reference sequence). CDR3 size: 15 residues. Written as DNA, the CDR3 is TGTGCCACCAGCAGGACAGGGGAGGGTAATTCACCCCTCCACTTT. Protein: CATSRTGEGNSPLHF.

The chain employs TRBV5-1 and TRBJ2-1, with a possible D match to TRBD1 (5 bases). Per the germline V gene, CDR1 is SGHRS and CDR2 is YFSETQ. This CDR3 is 14 amino acids long. Trimming cost V 0 bases and J 5 bases, with 9 bases left between them. CDR3 sequence: CASSLVQANNEQFF. The CDR3 DNA sequence: TGCGCCAGCAGCTTGGTACAGGCTAACAATGAGCAGTTCTTC.